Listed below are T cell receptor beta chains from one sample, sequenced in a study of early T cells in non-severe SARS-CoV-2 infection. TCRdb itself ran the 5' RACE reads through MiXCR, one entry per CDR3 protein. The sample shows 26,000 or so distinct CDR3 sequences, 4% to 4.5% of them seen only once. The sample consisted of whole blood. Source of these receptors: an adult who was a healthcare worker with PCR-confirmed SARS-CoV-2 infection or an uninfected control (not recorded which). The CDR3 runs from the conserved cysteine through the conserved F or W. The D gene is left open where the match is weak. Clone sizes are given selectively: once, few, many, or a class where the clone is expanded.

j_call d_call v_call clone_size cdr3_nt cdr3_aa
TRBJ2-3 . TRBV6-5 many TGTGCCAGCAGTTACGGCGGGAGCACAGATACGCAGTATTTT CASSYGGSTDTQYF
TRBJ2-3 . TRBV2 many TGTGCCAGCAGCACTGACAGTGGTACGCAGTATTTT CASSTDSGTQYF
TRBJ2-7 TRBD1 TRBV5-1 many TGCGCCAGCAGCGTCGGACAGGTGGATACCTACGAGCAGTACTTC CASSVGQVDTYEQYF
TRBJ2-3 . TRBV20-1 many TGCAGTGCTTCCCTTGCGGGCGGGGTTACCACAGATACGCAGTATTTT CSASLAGGVTTDTQYF
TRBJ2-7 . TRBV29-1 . TGCAGCGGCCCGTGGGACATCGCCCACTACGAGCAGTACTTC CSGPWDIAHYEQYF
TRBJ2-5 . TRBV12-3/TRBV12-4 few TGTGCCAGCAGTTTAGCGGGACCTTCGGAGACCCAGTACTTC CASSLAGPSETQYF
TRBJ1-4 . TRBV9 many TGTGCCAGCAGCGTAACGCCGGATGAAAAACTGTTTTTT CASSVTPDEKLFF
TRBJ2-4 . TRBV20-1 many TGCAGTGTAGGTGGACGGCGAAAAAACATTCAGTACTTC CSVGGRRKNIQYF
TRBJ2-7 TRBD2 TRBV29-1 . TGCAGCGTTGTACTAGCGGGAGACGAGCAGTACTTC CSVVLAGDEQYF
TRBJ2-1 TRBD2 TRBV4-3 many TGCGCCAGCAGCCAGAATAGCGGGAGTTACAATGAGCAGTTCTTC CASSQNSGSYNEQFF
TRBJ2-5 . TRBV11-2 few TGTGCCAGCAGCTTAGATTTGGCTGCCCCAACGGGGACCCAGTACTTC CASSLDLAAPTGTQYF
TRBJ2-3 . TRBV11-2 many TGTGCCAGCAGCTCCGGGGATGTCACAGATACGCAGTATTTT CASSSGDVTDTQYF
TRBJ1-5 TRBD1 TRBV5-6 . TGTGCCAGCAGCCTGGGGACAGGGGATGGCAATCAGCCCCAGCATTTT CASSLGTGDGNQPQHF
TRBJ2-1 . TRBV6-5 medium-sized TGTGCCAGCACCCCAGGGAACTCCGGCGAGCAGTTCTTC CASTPGNSGEQFF
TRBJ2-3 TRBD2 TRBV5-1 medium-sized TGCGCCAGCAGCTTGACTAGCGGGAGCCCAGATACGCAGTATTTT CASSLTSGSPDTQYF
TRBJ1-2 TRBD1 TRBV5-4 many TGTGCCAGCAGCAAGAGCAGGGGGGCTAACTATGGCTACACCTTC CASSKSRGANYGYTF
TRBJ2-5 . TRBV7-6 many TGTGCCAGCAGCTTAGGAGGAAAAGAGACCCAGTACTTC CASSLGGKETQYF
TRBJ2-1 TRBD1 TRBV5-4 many TGTGCCAGCAGCAGTATCCGGGACAGGGGCAATGAGCAGTTCTTC CASSSIRDRGNEQFF
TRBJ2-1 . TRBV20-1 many TGCAGTGCCGATAAGGGGGAGAGGTCCTACAATGAGCAGTTCTTC CSADKGERSYNEQFF
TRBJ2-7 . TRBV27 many TGTGCCAGCAGTTTAGGGACGCTCTACGAGCAGTACTTC CASSLGTLYEQYF
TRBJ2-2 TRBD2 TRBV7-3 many TGTGCCAGCAGCTTAAAGACTAGCGGTCACACCGGGGAGCTGTTTTTT CASSLKTSGHTGELFF
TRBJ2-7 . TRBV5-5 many TGTGCCAGCAGCTTTTCACAGGGTGTCCACGAGCAGTACTTC CASSFSQGVHEQYF
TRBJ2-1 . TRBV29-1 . TGCAGCGTTGGGCTGTACAATGAGCAGTTCTTC CSVGLYNEQFF
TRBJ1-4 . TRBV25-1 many TGTGCCAGCAGTGAGCCTCAGGGATTTGAAAAACTGTTTTTT CASSEPQGFEKLFF
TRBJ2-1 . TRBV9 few TGTGCCAGCAGCGTAAGTAGTGAGCAGTTCTTC CASSVSSEQFF
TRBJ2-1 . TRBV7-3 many TGTGCCAGCAGCGCGGGACTCAGCTCCTACAATGAGCAGTTCTTC CASSAGLSSYNEQFF
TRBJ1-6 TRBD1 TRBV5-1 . TGCGCCAGCAGCTTGAAGGGACAGGGGAGTGGATCACCCCTCCACTTT CASSLKGQGSGSPLHF
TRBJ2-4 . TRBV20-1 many TGCAGTGCTAGCCCAGGCAATCTAGCCAAAAACATTCAGTACTTC CSASPGNLAKNIQYF
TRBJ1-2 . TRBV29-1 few TGCAGCGTTCAGGAAGACGCGGACTATGGCTACACCTTC CSVQEDADYGYTF
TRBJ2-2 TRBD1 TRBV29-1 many TGCAGCGTCCGCCGGGACAGGAACACCGGGGAGCTGTTTTTT CSVRRDRNTGELFF
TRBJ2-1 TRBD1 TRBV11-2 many TGTGCCAGCAGCTTCTGGGGGACAGAGATCAGCTCCTACAATGAGCAGTTCTTC CASSFWGTEISSYNEQFF
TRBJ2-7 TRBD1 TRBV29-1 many TGCAGCGTGCTCCGGGACAGGGAATCCTACGAGCAGTACTTC CSVLRDRESYEQYF
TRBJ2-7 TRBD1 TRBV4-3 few TGCGCCAGCAGCCAAGAATTGTTCCGGGACAGAGCCTACGAGCAGTACTTC CASSQELFRDRAYEQYF
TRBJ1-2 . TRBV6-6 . TGTGCCAGCAGTTACTATATCGGCAGGGGTTATGATGGCTACACCTTC CASSYYIGRGYDGYTF
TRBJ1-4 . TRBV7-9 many TGTGCCAGCAGCCTGTTACAGGGACTAAACGAAAAACTGTTTTTT CASSLLQGLNEKLFF
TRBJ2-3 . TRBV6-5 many TGTGCCAGCAGTTACCTACCTCATAACCGAGGAACGCAGTATTTT CASSYLPHNRGTQYF
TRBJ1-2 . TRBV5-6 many TGTGCCAGCAGCCCGGGGGACTATGGCTACACCTTC CASSPGDYGYTF
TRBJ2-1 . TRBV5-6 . TGTGCCAGCAGCAGGGGGGATATCACACTCAGTGAGCAGTTCTTC CASSRGDITLSEQFF
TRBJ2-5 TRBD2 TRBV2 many TGTGCCAGCACCCAGGGAGGGGAAAAGACCCAGTACTTC CASTQGGEKTQYF
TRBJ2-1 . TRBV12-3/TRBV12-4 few TGTGCCAGCAGAAGGGCGGGCCCCTACAATGAGCAGTTCTTC CASRRAGPYNEQFF
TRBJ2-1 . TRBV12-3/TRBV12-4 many TGTGCCAGCAGTTTGTTCAATGAGCAGTTCTTC CASSLFNEQFF
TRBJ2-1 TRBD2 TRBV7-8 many TGTGCCAGCAGCTTAGACACTAGCGGGTACTACAATGAGCAGTTCTTC CASSLDTSGYYNEQFF
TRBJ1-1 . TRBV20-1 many TGCAGTGCTAGGTATGGAAGGAACACTGAAGCTTTCTTT CSARYGRNTEAFF
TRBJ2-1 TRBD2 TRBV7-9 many TGTGCCAGCAGCCCGCCGACTAGCACCCATGAGCAGTTCTTC CASSPPTSTHEQFF
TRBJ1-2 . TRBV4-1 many TGCGCCAGCAGCCAAGACCTTTCATTCAGGGGAAACTATGGCTACACCTTC CASSQDLSFRGNYGYTF
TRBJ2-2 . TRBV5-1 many TGCGCCAGCAGCTTGGGGACCCTAAACACCGGGGAGCTGTTTTTT CASSLGTLNTGELFF
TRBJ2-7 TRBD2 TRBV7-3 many TGTGCCAGCAGCTCCGGGACTAGCGGCACCGAGCAGTACTTC CASSSGTSGTEQYF
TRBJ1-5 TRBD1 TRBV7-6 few TGTGCCAGCAGCCTCCGAGGGGGCAGTCAGCCCCAGCATTTT CASSLRGGSQPQHF
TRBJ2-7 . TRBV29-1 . TGCAGCGTTGAAGGACTGGCGGGTGCGGCCTACGAGCAGTACTTC CSVEGLAGAAYEQYF